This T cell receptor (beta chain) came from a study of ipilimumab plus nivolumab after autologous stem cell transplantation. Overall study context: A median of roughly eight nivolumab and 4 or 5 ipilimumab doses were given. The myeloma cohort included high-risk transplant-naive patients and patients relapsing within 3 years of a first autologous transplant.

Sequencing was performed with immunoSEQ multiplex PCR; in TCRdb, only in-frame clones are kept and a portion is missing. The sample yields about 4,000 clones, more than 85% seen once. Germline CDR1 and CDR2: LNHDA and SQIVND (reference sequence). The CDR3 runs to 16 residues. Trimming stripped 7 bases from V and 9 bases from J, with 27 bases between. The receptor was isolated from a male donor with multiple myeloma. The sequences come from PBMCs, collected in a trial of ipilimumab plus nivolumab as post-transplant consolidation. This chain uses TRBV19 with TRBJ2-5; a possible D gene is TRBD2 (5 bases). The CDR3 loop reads CASTSNLQTRVGAQYF. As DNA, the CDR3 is TGTGCCAGTACGAGCAACCTCCAGACTCGGGTCGGGGCCCAGTACTTC. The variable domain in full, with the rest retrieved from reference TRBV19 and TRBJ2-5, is DGGITQSPKYLFRKEGQNVTLSCEQNLNHDAMYWYRQDPGQGLRLIYYSQIVNDFQKGDIAEGYSVSREKKESFPLTVTSAQKNPTAFYLCASTSNLQTRVGAQYFGPGTRLLVL.